What follows are 4 T cell receptor beta chains derived from one specimen sequenced in a study of blood T cell repertoires in COVID-19. Sequencing used immunoSEQ multiplex PCR; TCRdb keeps in-frame clones, though not all of them. Seen here are about 84,000 clones, approximately 86% observed once, and the top ten hold 0.95% to 1.5%. The sample taken for sequencing was peripheral blood. These receptors came from an elderly man with active or convalescent COVID-19.

This chain connects TRBV3-1 (or the pseudogene TRBV3-2) to TRBJ2-2; D remains ambiguous. V lost 0 bases and J 6 bases, leaving 11 bases between the germline ends. The CDR3 is 15 amino acids. The germline V gene encodes CDR1 LGHDT and CDR2 YNNKEL (reference sequence). CDR3: CASSQDNLGAGELFF. Here the CDR3 DNA reads TGTGCCAGCAGCCAAGATAACCTTGGAGCCGGGGAGCTGTTTTTT.

The chain is built from TRBV11-3 and TRBJ2-2; D might be TRBD2 (6 bases). Germline assignment: CDR1 SGHNT and CDR2 YENEEA. Trimming shortened V by 3 bases and J by 7 bases, and 15 bases separated the two germline ends. The CDR3 is 15 amino acids. CDR3 residues: CASSLAGSRGGELFF. The CDR3 coding sequence is TGTGCCAGCAGCTTGGCCGGGAGCCGGGGCGGGGAGCTGTTTTTT.

The chain joins TRBV5-4 to TRBJ2-1, with a tentative D call TRBD2 (5 bases). Looked up from germline, CDR1 is SGHNT and CDR2 is YYREEE (reference sequence). The CDR3 runs to 14 residues. The V end lost 5 bases, the J end lost 10 bases, and 19 bases lay between the germline ends. CDR3 in DNA: TGTGCCAGCAGTGGAGCGGTCTCCCTGATGGAGCAGTTCTTC. This encodes CASSGAVSLMEQFF.

J is TRBJ1-2 and V is TRBV12-3 or TRBV12-4; the D gene is possibly TRBD1 (5 bases). V was shortened by 2 bases and J by 4 bases, with 8 bases between the two germline ends. The CDR3 is made up of 13 amino acids. CDR3 residues: CASSLTGSYGYTF. In nucleotides, the CDR3 is TGTGCCAGCAGTTTAACAGGATCCTATGGCTACACCTTC.